The T cell receptor (beta chain) under discussion was sequenced for a study of blood T cell repertoires in COVID-19. This clone was counted a few times. The assay was immunoSEQ multiplex PCR, and TCRdb's table has in-frame clones only and misses some. The sample contains about 360,000 clones, 86% of which appear only once. The CDR3 covers 13 residues. Trimming pared 0 bases from V and 5 bases from J, leaving 5 bases between. CDR1 and CDR2 from the germline V gene are LNHDA and SQIVND (reference sequence). The chain links TRBV19 to TRBJ1-5; D is undetermined. The clonotype originates from an older woman with COVID-19, enrolled during active disease. The sample comprised peripheral blood. The CDR3 nucleotides are TGTGCCAGTAGTATAGATCGGGATCAGCCCCAGCATTTT. Its translation: CASSIDRDQPQHF.